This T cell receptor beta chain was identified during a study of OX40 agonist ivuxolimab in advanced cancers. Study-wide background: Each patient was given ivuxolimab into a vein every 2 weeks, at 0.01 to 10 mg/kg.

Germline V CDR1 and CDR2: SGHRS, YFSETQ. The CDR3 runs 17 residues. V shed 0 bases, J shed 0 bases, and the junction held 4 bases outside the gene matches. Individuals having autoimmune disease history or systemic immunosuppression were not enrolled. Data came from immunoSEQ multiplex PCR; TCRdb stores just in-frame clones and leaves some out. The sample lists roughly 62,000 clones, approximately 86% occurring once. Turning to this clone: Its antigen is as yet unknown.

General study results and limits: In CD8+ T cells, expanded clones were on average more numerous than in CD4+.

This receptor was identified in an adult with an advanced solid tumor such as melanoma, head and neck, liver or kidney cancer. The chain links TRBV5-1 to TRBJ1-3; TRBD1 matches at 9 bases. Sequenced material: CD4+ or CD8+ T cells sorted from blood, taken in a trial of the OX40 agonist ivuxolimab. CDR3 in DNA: TGCGCCAGCAGCTTGGATGGGACAGGGAGCTCTGGAAACACCATATATTTT. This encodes CASSLDGTGSSGNTIYF.